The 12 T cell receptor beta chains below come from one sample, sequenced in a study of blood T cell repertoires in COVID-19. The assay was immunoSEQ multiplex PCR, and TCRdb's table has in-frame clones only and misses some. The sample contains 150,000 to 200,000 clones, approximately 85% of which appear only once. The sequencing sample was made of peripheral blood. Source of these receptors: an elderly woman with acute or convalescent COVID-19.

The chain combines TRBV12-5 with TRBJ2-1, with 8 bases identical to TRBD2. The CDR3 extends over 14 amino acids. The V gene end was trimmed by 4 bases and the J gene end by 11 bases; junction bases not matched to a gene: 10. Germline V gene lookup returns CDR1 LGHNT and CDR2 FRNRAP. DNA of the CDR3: TGTGCTAGTGGTTCGTCCGGGGGGGGGCGCAAGCAGTTCTTC. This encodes CASGSSGGGRKQFF.

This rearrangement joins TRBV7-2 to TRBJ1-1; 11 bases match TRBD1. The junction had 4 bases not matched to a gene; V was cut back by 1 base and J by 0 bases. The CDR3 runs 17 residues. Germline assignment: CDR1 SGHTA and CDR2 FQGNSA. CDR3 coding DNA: TGTGCCAGCAGCTTAGTAGGGACAGGGGGGTTGAACACTGAAGCTTTCTTT. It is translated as CASSLVGTGGLNTEAFF.

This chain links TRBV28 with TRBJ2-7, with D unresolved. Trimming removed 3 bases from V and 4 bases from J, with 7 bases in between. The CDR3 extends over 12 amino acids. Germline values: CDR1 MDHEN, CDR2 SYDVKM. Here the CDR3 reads CASSFGLYEQYF. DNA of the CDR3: TGTGCCAGCAGTTTTGGGCTATACGAGCAGTACTTC.

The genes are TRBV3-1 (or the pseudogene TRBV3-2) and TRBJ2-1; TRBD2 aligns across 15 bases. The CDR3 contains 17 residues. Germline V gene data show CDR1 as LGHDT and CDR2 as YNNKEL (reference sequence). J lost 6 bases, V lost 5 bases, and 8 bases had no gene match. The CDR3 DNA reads TGTGCCAGCAGCACCCGGACTAGCGGGGGGGCGGGCAATGAGCAGTTCTTC. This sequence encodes CASSTRTSGGAGNEQFF.

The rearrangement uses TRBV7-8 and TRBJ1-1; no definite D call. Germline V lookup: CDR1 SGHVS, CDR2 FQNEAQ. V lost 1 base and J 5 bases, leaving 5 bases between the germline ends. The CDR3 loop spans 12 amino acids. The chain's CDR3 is CASSLVSTEAFF. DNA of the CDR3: TGTGCCAGCAGCTTAGTCAGTACTGAAGCTTTCTTT.

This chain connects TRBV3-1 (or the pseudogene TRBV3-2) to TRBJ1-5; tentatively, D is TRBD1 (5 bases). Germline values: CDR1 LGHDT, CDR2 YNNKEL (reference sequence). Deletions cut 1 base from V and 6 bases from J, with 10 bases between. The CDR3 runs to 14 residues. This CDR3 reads CASSQVGGSQPQHF. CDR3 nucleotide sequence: TGTGCCAGCAGCCAAGTGGGGGGAAGTCAGCCCCAGCATTTT.

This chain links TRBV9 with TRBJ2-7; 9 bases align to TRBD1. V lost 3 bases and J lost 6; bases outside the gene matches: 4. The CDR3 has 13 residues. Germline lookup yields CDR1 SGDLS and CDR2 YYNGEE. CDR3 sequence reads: CASSALDRGEQYF. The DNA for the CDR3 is TGTGCCAGCAGCGCTTTGGACAGGGGCGAGCAGTACTTC.

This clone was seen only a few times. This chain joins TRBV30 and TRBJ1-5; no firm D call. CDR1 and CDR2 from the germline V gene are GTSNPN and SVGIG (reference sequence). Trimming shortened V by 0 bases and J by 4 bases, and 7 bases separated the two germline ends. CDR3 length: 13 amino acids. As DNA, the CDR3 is TGTGCCTGGAGTGTCGGCGGAAATCAGCCCCAGCATTTT. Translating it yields CAWSVGGNQPQHF.

The CDR3 loop reads CASSSRGMAEAFF. CDR3 sequence (DNA): TGTGCCAGCAGCTCCCGAGGGATGGCTGAAGCTTTCTTT. The chain employs TRBV5-6 and TRBJ1-1; D remains unclear. The CDR3 is 13 amino acids. The V end was cut by 3 bases, the J end by 6 bases, with 12 bases between. The germline V gene has CDR1 SGHDT and CDR2 YYEEEE.

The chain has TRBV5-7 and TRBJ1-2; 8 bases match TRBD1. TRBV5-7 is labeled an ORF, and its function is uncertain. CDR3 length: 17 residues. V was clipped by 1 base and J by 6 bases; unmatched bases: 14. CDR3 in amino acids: CASSLTLFLRGQDGYTF. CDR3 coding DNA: TGTGCCAGCAGCTTGACCTTATTCCTCAGGGGGCAGGATGGCTACACCTTC.

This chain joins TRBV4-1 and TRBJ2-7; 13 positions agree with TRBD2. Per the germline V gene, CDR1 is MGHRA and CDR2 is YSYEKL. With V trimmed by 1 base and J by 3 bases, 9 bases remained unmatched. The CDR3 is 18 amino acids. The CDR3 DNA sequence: TGCGCCAGCAGCCAAGGGACTAGCGGGAGTTTAGGGGTCTACGAGCAGTACTTC. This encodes CASSQGTSGSLGVYEQYF.

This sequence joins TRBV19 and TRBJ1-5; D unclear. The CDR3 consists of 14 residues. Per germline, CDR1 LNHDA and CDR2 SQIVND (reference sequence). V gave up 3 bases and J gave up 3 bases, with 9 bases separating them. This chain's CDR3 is CASSIQIYNQPQHF. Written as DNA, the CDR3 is TGTGCCAGTAGTATTCAGATATACAATCAGCCCCAGCATTTT.